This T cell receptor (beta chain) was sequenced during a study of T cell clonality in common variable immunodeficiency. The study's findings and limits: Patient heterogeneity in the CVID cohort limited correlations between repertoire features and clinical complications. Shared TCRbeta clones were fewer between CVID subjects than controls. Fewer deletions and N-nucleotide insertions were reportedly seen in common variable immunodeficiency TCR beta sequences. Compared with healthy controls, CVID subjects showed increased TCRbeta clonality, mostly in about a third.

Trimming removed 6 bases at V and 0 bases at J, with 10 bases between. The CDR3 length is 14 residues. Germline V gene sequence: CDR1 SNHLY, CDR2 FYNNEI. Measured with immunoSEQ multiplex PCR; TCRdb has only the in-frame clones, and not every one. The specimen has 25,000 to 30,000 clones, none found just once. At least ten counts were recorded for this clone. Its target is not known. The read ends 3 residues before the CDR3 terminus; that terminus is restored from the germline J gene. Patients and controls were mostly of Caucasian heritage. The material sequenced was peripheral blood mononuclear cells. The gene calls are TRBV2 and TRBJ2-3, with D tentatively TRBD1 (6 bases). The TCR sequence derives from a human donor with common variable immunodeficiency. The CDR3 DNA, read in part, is TGTGCCAGCAGCAAAGGGGGTAGCACAGATACG. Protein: CASSKGGSTDT. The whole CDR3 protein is CASSKGGSTDTQYF.